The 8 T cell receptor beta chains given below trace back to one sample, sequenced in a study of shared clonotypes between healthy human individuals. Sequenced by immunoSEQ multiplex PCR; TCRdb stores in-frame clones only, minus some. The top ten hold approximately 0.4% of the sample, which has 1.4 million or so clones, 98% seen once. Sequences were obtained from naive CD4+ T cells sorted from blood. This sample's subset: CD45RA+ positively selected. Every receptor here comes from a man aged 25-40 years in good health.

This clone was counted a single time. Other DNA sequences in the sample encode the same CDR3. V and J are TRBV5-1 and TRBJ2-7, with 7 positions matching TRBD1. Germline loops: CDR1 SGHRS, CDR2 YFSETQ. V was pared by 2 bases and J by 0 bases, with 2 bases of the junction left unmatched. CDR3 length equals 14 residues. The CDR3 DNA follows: TGCGCCAGCAGCTTTACAGGGGACTCCTACGAGCAGTACTTC. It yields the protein CASSFTGDSYEQYF.

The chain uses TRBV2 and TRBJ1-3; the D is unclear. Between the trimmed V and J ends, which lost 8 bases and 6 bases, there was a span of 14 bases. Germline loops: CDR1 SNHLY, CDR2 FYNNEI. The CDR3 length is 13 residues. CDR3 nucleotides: TGTGCCAGCTTCAGTGGGCTGCAAAACACCATATATTTT. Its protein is CASFSGLQNTIYF.

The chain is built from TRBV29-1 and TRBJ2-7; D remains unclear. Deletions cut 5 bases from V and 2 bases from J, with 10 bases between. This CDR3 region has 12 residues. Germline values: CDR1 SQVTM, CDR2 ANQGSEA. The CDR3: CSVLTVTYEQYF. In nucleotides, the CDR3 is TGCAGCGTTCTGACGGTGACCTACGAGCAGTACTTC.

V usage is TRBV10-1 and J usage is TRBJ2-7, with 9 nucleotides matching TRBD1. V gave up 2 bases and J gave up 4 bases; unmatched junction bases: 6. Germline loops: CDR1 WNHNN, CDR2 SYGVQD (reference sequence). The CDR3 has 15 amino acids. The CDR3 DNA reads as TGCGCCAGCAGTGAGGGGGACAGGGTGGATTACGAGCAGTACTTC. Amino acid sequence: CASSEGDRVDYEQYF.

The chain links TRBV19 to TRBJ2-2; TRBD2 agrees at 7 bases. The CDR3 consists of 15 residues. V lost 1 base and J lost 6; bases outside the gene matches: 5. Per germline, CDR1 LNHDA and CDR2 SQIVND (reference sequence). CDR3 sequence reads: CASSIVGLGAGELFF. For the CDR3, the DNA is TGTGCCAGTAGTATAGTCGGACTAGGGGCCGGGGAGCTGTTTTTT.

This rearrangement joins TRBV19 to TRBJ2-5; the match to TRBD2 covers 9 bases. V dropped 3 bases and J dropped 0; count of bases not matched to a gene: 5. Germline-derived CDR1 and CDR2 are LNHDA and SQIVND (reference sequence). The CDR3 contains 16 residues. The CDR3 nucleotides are TGTGCCAGTAGTATCCTAGCGGGACTGTACCAAGAGACCCAGTACTTC. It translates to CASSILAGLYQETQYF.

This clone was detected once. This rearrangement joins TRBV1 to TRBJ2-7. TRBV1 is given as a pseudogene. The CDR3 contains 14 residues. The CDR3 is CTSSLRRTRREQYF. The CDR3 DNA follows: TGCACCAGCAGCCTACGTAGGACGCGACGCGAGCAGTACTTC.

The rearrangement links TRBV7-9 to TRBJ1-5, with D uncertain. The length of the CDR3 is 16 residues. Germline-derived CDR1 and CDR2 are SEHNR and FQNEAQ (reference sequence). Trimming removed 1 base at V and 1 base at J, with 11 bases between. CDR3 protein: CASSLEGRPSNQPQHF. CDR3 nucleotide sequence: TGTGCCAGCAGCTTAGAAGGACGGCCAAGCAATCAGCCCCAGCATTTT.